Below, 9 T cell receptor beta chains from the same sample are listed, as sequenced in a study of cytomegalovirus exposure and HLA in healthy donors. The PCR was carried out with 60 Vbeta primers and 13 Jbeta primers. This table comes from immunoSEQ multiplex PCR, and its TCRdb copy is limited to in-frame clones, with some not included. This table holds 150,000 to 200,000 clones, more than 80% found once. Sequenced material: PBMCs. These receptors were taken from a woman between 18 and 29 years old in good health and CMV-seronegative.

The genes are TRBV5-4 and TRBJ2-5; the match to TRBD1 covers 9 bases. V lost 4 bases and J lost 2; bases outside the gene matches: 9. Germline values: CDR1 SGHNT, CDR2 YYREEE (reference sequence). The CDR3 totals 16 residues. The CDR3 sequence is CASSPGQGNRQETQYF. The CDR3 DNA is TGTGCCAGCAGCCCTGGACAGGGGAATAGACAAGAGACCCAGTACTTC.

Concerning this clone: The same CDR3 can be traced to other DNA sequences in this sample. The V and J genes are TRBV2 and TRBJ1-2, with D perhaps matching TRBD1 (6 bases). Germline V CDR1 and CDR2: SNHLY, FYNNEI. V was pared by 4 bases and J by 1 base, with 10 bases between. The CDR3 totals 14 residues. The CDR3 nucleotides read TGTGCCAGCAGTGGGCAGGGGAGTAACTATGGCTACACCTTC. Protein product: CASSGQGSNYGYTF.

CDR3 region: CASSVVPGLRTGELFF. DNA for the CDR3: TGTGCCAGCAGCGTGGTCCCGGGACTAAGAACCGGGGAGCTGTTTTTT. The chain links TRBV9 to TRBJ2-2; TRBD2 matches 7 bases. Unmatched junction bases numbered 9, after V lost 2 bases and J lost 5 bases. The CDR3 consists of 16 residues. The germline CDR1 and CDR2 sequences are SGDLS and YYNGEE.

The chain combines TRBV28 with TRBJ2-1; TRBD1 aligns across 7 bases. Germline lookup yields CDR1 MDHEN and CDR2 SYDVKM. The CDR3 is made up of 15 amino acids. V trimming: 3 bases; J trimming: 3 bases; junction bases outside the gene matches: 5. DNA for the CDR3: TGTGCCAGCAGTTTTTACGACAGGGACTACAATGAGCAGTTCTTC. Protein product: CASSFYDRDYNEQFF.

This sequence joins TRBV29-1 and TRBJ2-3; D remains ambiguous. This CDR3 contains 14 residues. The ends were cut back, 4 bases at V and 4 bases at J, with 15 bases in the middle. Germline V CDR1 and CDR2: SQVTM, ANQGSEA. CDR3 sequence reads: CSVVPAFGADTQYF. In DNA form, the CDR3 reads TGCAGCGTTGTACCAGCGTTCGGAGCAGATACGCAGTATTTT.

The rearrangement links TRBV30 to TRBJ2-7; D gene ambiguous. The V gene lost 6 bases and the J gene lost 0 bases, with 15 bases spanning the gap. The CDR3 is made up of 14 amino acids. Per the germline V gene, CDR1 is GTSNPN and CDR2 is SVGIG (reference sequence). CDR3 DNA sequence: TGTGCCTGCCGGGTTGGCGGAGACTCCTACGAGCAGTACTTC. It codes for CACRVGGDSYEQYF. The full variable domain, completed using reference TRBV30 and TRBJ2-7, is SQTIHQWPATLVQPVGSPLSLECTVEGTSNPNLYWYRQAAGRGLQLLFYSVGIGQISSEVPQNLSASRPQDRQFILSSKKLLLSDSGFYLCACRVGGDSYEQYFGPGTRLTVT.

J is TRBJ2-5 and V is TRBV5-1; 8 bases are a match to TRBD2. CDR3 length: 16 residues. Germline loops: CDR1 SGHRS, CDR2 YFSETQ. V lost 0 bases to trimming and J lost 2 bases; unmatched junction nucleotides: 6. In DNA, the CDR3 is TGCGCCAGCAGCTTGGGATCTAGCGGGCGGCAAGAGACCCAGTACTTC. This gives the protein CASSLGSSGRQETQYF.

Written as DNA, the CDR3 is TGTGCCTGGGGCCGCGGGGGTCAGGGGAATTCACCCCTCCACTTT. Protein sequence: CAWGRGGQGNSPLHF. This chain uses TRBV30 with TRBJ1-6; D possibly corresponds to TRBD1 (6 bases). The germline V gene has CDR1 GTSNPN and CDR2 SVGIG (reference sequence). Trimming cost V 5 bases and J 7 bases, with 18 bases left between them. The CDR3 covers 15 residues.

The gene calls are TRBV11-2 and TRBJ2-3; TRBD2 agrees at 15 bases. The J segment lost 0 bases and the V segment lost 5 bases, leaving 6 bases of the junction unmatched. The CDR3 sequence is 18 residues long. Germline CDR1 reads SGHAT; CDR2 reads FQNNGV. CDR3 residues: CASSLMGLAGGSTDTQYF. The CDR3 region has the DNA TGTGCCAGCAGCCTAATGGGACTAGCGGGGGGAAGCACAGATACGCAGTATTTT.